A single sample gave rise to the 31 T cell receptor beta chains below, sequenced in a study of CD8 T cells in Susac syndrome. The RNA input was about 0.5 to 1 ug, and it was reverse transcribed with random hexamers. TCRdb reprocessed the immunoSEQ multiplex PCR reads via MiXCR and lists one record per CDR3 protein. Among about 240,000 distinct CDR3 sequences listed, 90% to 96% were seen once. The sample comprised CD4+ T cells from PBMCs. The receptors originated from a human donor with Susac syndrome.

This chain joins TRBV20-1 and TRBJ1-1; D is ambiguous. Germline V gene data show CDR1 as DFQATT and CDR2 as SNEGSKA (reference sequence). The CDR3 totals 11 residues. This CDR3 is CSYYRGTEAFF. DNA for the CDR3: TGCAGCTACTATCGTGGCACTGAAGCTTTCTTT.

The gene calls are TRBV5-4 and TRBJ2-1, with 9 bases matching TRBD2. Germline V lookup: CDR1 SGHNT, CDR2 YYREEE (reference sequence). This CDR3 spans 15 amino acids. The ends lost 4 bases at V and 7 bases at J; junction bases unmatched: 9. CDR3 residues: CASSRGLANGNEQFF. CDR3 bases: TGTGCCAGCAGCCGAGGACTAGCGAATGGAAATGAGCAGTTCTTC.

The chain joins TRBV29-1 to TRBJ2-7; D ambiguous. V was trimmed by 4 bases and J by 2 bases, leaving 12 bases between them. Germline CDR1 is SQVTM and CDR2 is ANQGSEA. The CDR3 covers 13 residues. This CDR3 is CSVATAPTYEQYF. In nucleotides, the CDR3 is TGCAGCGTTGCGACGGCCCCCACCTACGAGCAGTACTTC.

The chain joins TRBV25-1 to TRBJ1-1; D is unresolved. This CDR3 spans 14 amino acids. From germline, CDR1 is MGHDK and CDR2 SYGVNS. The V end was cut by 3 bases, the J end by 6 bases, with 14 bases between. The CDR3 is CASSDSYITSEAFF. CDR3 sequence (DNA): TGTGCCAGCAGTGATAGTTACATAACATCTGAAGCTTTCTTT.

This rearrangement joins TRBV29-1 to TRBJ2-7; D is possibly TRBD2 (5 bases). This CDR3 contains 16 residues. The germline V gene has CDR1 SQVTM and CDR2 ANQGSEA. Trimming stripped 3 bases from V and 6 bases from J, with 24 bases between. The CDR3, as DNA: TGCAGCGTTGAGGGTGGGAGTCTCTCTCCGGTAAGCGAGCAGTACTTC. Its translation: CSVEGGSLSPVSEQYF.

The CDR3 loop is CASSSAGQELYEQYF. CDR3 DNA: TGTGCCAGCAGCTCGGCTGGGCAGGAACTTTACGAGCAGTACTTC. The chain carries TRBV28 and TRBJ2-7; D gene ambiguous. Per the germline V gene, CDR1 is MDHEN and CDR2 is SYDVKM. The CDR3 has 15 residues. Trimming stripped 6 bases from V and 4 bases from J, with 19 bases between.

V is TRBV29-1 and J is TRBJ2-6; tentative D call: TRBD1 (6 bases). The V gene's germline CDR1 is SQVTM and CDR2 ANQGSEA. V dropped 4 bases and J dropped 2 bases, with 9 bases sitting between them. This CDR3 spans 14 amino acids. The CDR3 loop reads CSVADRPGANVLTF. CDR3 nucleotides: TGCAGCGTTGCCGACAGGCCTGGGGCCAACGTCCTGACTTTC.

The chain is built from TRBV15 and TRBJ1-1, with D possibly matching TRBD1 (5 bases). The CDR3 covers 12 residues. Germline loops: CDR1 LNHNV, CDR2 YYDKDF (reference sequence). The ends were cut back, 1 base at V and 7 bases at J, with 7 bases in the middle. CDR3: CATSRGQSEAFF. The CDR3 region has the DNA TGTGCCACCAGCAGAGGACAGAGTGAAGCTTTCTTT.

The DNA for the CDR3 is TGCGCCAGCAGCCAAGATACCGGGACGGAAGTTAATGAAAAACTGTTTTTT. It translates to CASSQDTGTEVNEKLFF. The chain joins TRBV4-1 to TRBJ1-4; the D gene is possibly TRBD1 (5 bases). Between the trimmed V and J ends, which lost 0 bases and 4 bases, there was a span of 15 bases. This CDR3 comprises 17 residues. Germline V CDR1 and CDR2: MGHRA, YSYEKL.

This clonotype came up once. The rearrangement joins TRBV29-1 to TRBJ2-1, with 8 positions matching TRBD1. The germline gives CDR1 SQVTM, CDR2 ANQGSEA. With 7 bases clipped from V and 2 bases from J, the junction kept 7 bases outside the gene matches. The CDR3 runs to 14 residues. Here the CDR3 DNA reads TGCAGCGCACCGACAGGGGTGGCCTACAATGAGCAGTTCTTC. This codes for CSAPTGVAYNEQFF.

V and J are TRBV28 and TRBJ2-7, with D possibly TRBD2 on 6 matching bases. CDR1 is MDHEN, CDR2 SYDVKM, per germline. The V gene lost 5 bases and the J gene lost 2 bases, with 13 bases spanning the gap. CDR3 size: 14 residues. CDR3 residues: CASSAGLRTYEQYF. The CDR3 DNA reads TGTGCCAGCAGTGCGGGACTCCGCACCTACGAGCAGTACTTC.

This clonotype has a single count. V is TRBV18 and J is TRBJ1-1, with 7 bases aligning to TRBD1. CDR1 KGHSH and CDR2 LQKENI come from the germline V gene. The CDR3 has 17 residues. V dropped 6 bases and J dropped 7; count of bases not matched to a gene: 20. Here the CDR3 DNA reads TGTGCCAGCTCGCAATTCTCAGGGGGAACGGCACCTGGTGAAGCTTTCTTT. Encoded protein: CASSQFSGGTAPGEAFF.

The V gene is TRBV4-2, the J gene TRBJ2-1; D unclear. This CDR3 spans 12 amino acids. Trimming removed 0 bases at V and 13 bases at J, with 10 bases between. Germline CDR1 LGHNA, CDR2 YNFKEQ. The CDR3 nucleotides read TGTGCCAGCAGCCAAGACTACAGTGCTCAGTTCTTC. It translates to CASSQDYSAQFF.

As DNA, the CDR3 is TGTGCCAGCTCACCGGGGCTAACCGGGACGCCAGTCGACAACTACTTC. Protein product: CASSPGLTGTPVDNYF. This sequence joins TRBV18 and TRBJ2-4, with D perhaps assigned TRBD1 or TRBD2 (5 bases each). Between the trimmed V and J ends, which lost 3 bases and 16 bases, there was a span of 28 bases. The CDR3 loop spans 16 amino acids. Germline V lookup: CDR1 KGHSH, CDR2 LQKENI.

This chain connects TRBV20-1 to TRBJ2-7, with D possibly being TRBD2 (5 bases). With 6 bases removed from V and 7 bases from J, the gap between germline ends came to 19 bases. The CDR3 is 13 residues long. The germline V gene has CDR1 DFQATT and CDR2 SNEGSKA (reference sequence). CDR3 in DNA: TGCAGTGCCGCCCTACCCGGCTCGGGAGAGCAGTACTTC. Its protein product is CSAALPGSGEQYF.

The chain uses TRBV11-2 and TRBJ1-4; D call uncertain. The ends were cut back, 5 bases at V and 7 bases at J, with 14 bases in the middle. Per germline, CDR1 SGHAT and CDR2 FQNNGV. The length of the CDR3 is 14 residues. This CDR3 reads CASSPYSWGEKLFF. The CDR3, as DNA: TGTGCCAGCAGCCCCTATTCTTGGGGTGAAAAACTGTTTTTT. Based on the CDR3 plus reference TRBV11-2 and TRBJ1-4, the full variable domain is EAGVAQSPRYKIIEKRQSVAFWCNPISGHATLYWYQQILGQGPKLLIQFQNNGVVDDSQLPKDRFSAERLKGVDSTLKIQPAKLEDSAVYLCASSPYSWGEKLFFGSGTQLSVL.

The chain carries TRBV18 and TRBJ2-6, with D uncertain. CDR3 length equals 15 residues. V lost 2 bases and J 0 bases, leaving 5 bases between the germline ends. Germline V gene data show CDR1 as KGHSH and CDR2 as LQKENI. The CDR3, as DNA: TGTGCCAGCTCACCAAAAAGCTCTGGGGCCAACGTCCTGACTTTC. As protein: CASSPKSSGANVLTF.

The V call is TRBV7-9, the J call TRBJ1-2; D gene uncertain. Germline V gives CDR1 SEHNR, CDR2 FQNEAQ (reference sequence). The CDR3 is made up of 14 amino acids. V was clipped by 3 bases and J by 4 bases, with 12 bases between them. In DNA form, the CDR3 reads TGTGCCAGCAGCTTGACCTTCCAGACCTATGGCTACACCTTC. It yields the protein CASSLTFQTYGYTF.

The genes are TRBV20-1 and TRBJ2-3; TRBD2 agrees at 9 bases. Germline lookup yields CDR1 DFQATT and CDR2 SNEGSKA (reference sequence). The CDR3 spans 14 residues. V was clipped by 5 bases and J by 9 bases; unmatched bases: 12. The CDR3 DNA reads TGCAGTGCTGCTAGCGGGGCTCGTATATTGACGCAGTATTTT. The encoded protein is CSAASGARILTQYF.

This clonotype was found once. This chain joins TRBV30 and TRBJ2-2; TRBD2 agrees at 7 bases. Trimming at V came to 2 bases and at J to 0 bases, leaving 6 bases not matched to a gene. The CDR3 is made up of 16 amino acids. Germline V CDR1 and CDR2: GTSNPN, SVGIG (reference sequence). The CDR3 DNA sequence: TGTGCCTGGAGTAAGGCTAGCGGCTCGAACACCGGGGAGCTGTTTTTT. Translation gives CAWSKASGSNTGELFF.

This chain links TRBV25-1 with TRBJ1-1; D is uncertain. V was clipped by 5 bases and J by 0 bases, with 16 bases between them. Germline loops: CDR1 MGHDK, CDR2 SYGVNS. The CDR3 extends over 16 amino acids. The CDR3 coding sequence is TGTGCCAGCAGTCCGAACGGACGGATTTTGAACACTGAAGCTTTCTTT. Amino acids: CASSPNGRILNTEAFF.

The gene calls are TRBV9 and TRBJ2-1; 12 bases map to TRBD2. CDR1 and CDR2 (germline): SGDLS, YYNGEE. There are 17 residues in the CDR3. J gave up 7 bases and V 3 bases, and 11 bases lay outside the gene matches. The CDR3 protein is CASSAVQRTSGMNEQFF. The CDR3, as DNA: TGTGCCAGCAGCGCAGTGCAAAGGACTAGCGGGATGAATGAGCAGTTCTTC.

The rearrangement joins TRBV18 to TRBJ2-1, with 9 bases identical to TRBD1. Trimming removed 0 bases from V and 6 bases from J; junction bases left unmatched: 3. Germline CDR1 reads KGHSH; CDR2 reads LQKENI. The CDR3 is 15 amino acids. In DNA, the CDR3 is TGTGCCAGCTCACCACCGGGACAGGGCGGCAATGAGCAGTTCTTC. Amino acids: CASSPPGQGGNEQFF.

This clonotype was seen more than once but under ten times. This chain joins TRBV28 and TRBJ2-7; weak D call: TRBD2 (6 bases). With 3 bases removed from V and 0 bases from J, the gap between germline ends came to 12 bases. Germline V gives CDR1 MDHEN, CDR2 SYDVKM. The CDR3 has 15 residues. CDR3 nucleotides: TGTGCCAGCAGTTTGTCGGGGGAGAGCTCCTACGAGCAGTACTTC. Translated, it gives CASSLSGESSYEQYF.

The chain joins TRBV5-1 to TRBJ2-5, with 9 bases fitting TRBD1. Germline assignment: CDR1 SGHRS and CDR2 YFSETQ. The CDR3 consists of 14 residues. After removal of 4 bases from V and 3 bases from J, the junction contained 4 bases not matched to a gene. The CDR3 nucleotides read TGCGCCAGCAGCGCTAGGACAGGGGAAGAGACCCAGTACTTC. It codes for CASSARTGEETQYF.

The gene calls are TRBV29-1 and TRBJ2-3, with TRBD2 matching 7 bases. The CDR3 has 16 amino acids. Trimming at V came to 7 bases and at J to 3 bases, leaving 16 bases not matched to a gene. The germline V gene encodes CDR1 SQVTM and CDR2 ANQGSEA. The CDR3 DNA sequence: TGCAGCGCCGCCGGGCAGCGGGGTAAGGCTACAGATACGCAGTATTTT. The encoded protein is CSAAGQRGKATDTQYF.

The V and J genes are TRBV20-1 and TRBJ1-1, with TRBD1 as a possible D gene (6 bases). V lost 3 bases and J 2 bases, leaving 10 bases between the germline ends. Germline V CDR1 and CDR2: DFQATT, SNEGSKA (reference sequence). The CDR3 length is 13 residues. CDR3 in DNA: TGCAGTGCTAGGTACAGGGACAACACTGAAGCTTTCTTT. It yields the protein CSARYRDNTEAFF.

The chain carries TRBV18 and TRBJ1-1, with a tentative D call TRBD1 (5 bases). The CDR3 is made up of 13 amino acids. V was shortened by 3 bases and J by 3 bases, with 8 bases between the two germline ends. Germline values: CDR1 KGHSH, CDR2 LQKENI. The CDR3 loop reads CASSPEGYTEAFF. The CDR3 DNA is TGTGCCAGCTCACCGGAGGGGTACACTGAAGCTTTCTTT.

The V gene is TRBV9, the J gene TRBJ2-5, with D maybe TRBD1 (5 bases). The CDR3 has 16 amino acids. V dropped 0 bases and J dropped 5 bases, with 17 bases sitting between them. CDR1 and CDR2 (germline): SGDLS, YYNGEE. The CDR3 here is CASSVGFDSSLETQYF. The CDR3 nucleotides are TGTGCCAGCAGCGTAGGGTTTGACAGTAGTCTTGAGACCCAGTACTTC.

This chain uses TRBV10-2 with TRBJ2-7, with 9 bases fitting TRBD1. CDR1 is WSHSY and CDR2 is SAAADI in the germline V gene. V was clipped by 6 bases and J by 4 bases; unmatched bases: 7. This CDR3 is 14 amino acids long. The CDR3 reads CASRKGTGKYEQYF. DNA of the CDR3: TGCGCCAGCAGGAAAGGGACAGGGAAGTACGAGCAGTACTTC.

J is TRBJ2-1 and V is TRBV20-1; 8 bases agree with TRBD1. In germline, CDR1 is DFQATT, CDR2 SNEGSKA (reference sequence). CDR3 length: 16 amino acids. J gave up 3 bases and V 0 bases, and 7 bases lay outside the gene matches. CDR3 region: CSARDPGQGSYNEQFF. CDR3 nucleotides: TGCAGTGCTAGAGATCCCGGACAGGGAAGCTACAATGAGCAGTTCTTC.